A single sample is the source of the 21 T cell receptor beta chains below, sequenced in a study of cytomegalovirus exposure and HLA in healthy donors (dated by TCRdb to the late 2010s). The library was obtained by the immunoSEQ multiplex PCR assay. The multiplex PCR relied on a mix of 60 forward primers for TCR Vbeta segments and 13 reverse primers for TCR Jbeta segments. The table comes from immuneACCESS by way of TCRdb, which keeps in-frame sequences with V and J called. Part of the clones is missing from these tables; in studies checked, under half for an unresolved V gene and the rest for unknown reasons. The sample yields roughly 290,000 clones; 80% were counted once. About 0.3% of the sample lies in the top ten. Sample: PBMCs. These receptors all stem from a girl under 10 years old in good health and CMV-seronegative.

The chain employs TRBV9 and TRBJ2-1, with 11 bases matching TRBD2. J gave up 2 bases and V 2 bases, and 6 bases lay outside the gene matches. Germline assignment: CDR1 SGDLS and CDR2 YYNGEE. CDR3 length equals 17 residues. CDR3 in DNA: TGTGCCAGCAGCGTCAGATCTAGCGGGAGGACCTACAATGAGCAGTTCTTC. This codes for CASSVRSSGRTYNEQFF. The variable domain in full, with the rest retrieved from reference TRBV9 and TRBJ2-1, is DSGVTQTPKHLITATGQRVTLRCSPRSGDLSVYWYQQSLDQGLQFLIQYYNGEERAKGNILERFSAQQFPDLHSELNLSSLELGDSALYFCASSVRSSGRTYNEQFFGPGTRLTVL.

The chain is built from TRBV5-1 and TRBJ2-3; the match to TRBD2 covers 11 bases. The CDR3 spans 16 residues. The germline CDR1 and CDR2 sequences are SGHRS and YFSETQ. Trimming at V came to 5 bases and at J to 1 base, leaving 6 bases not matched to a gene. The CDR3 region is CASRRGTSGGTDTQYF. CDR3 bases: TGCGCCAGCAGGAGAGGGACTAGCGGAGGCACAGATACGCAGTATTTT.

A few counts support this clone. The DNA of the CDR3 is TGTGCCAGCAGTCCCCCTGGGGCAGCTCACTACTATGGCTACACCTTC. It translates to CASSPPGAAHYYGYTF. The chain is built from TRBV28 and TRBJ1-2, with a weak D call TRBD1 (5 bases). The CDR3 is made up of 16 amino acids. V shed 5 bases and J shed 3 bases, with 19 bases lying between them. CDR1 and CDR2 from the germline V gene are MDHEN and SYDVKM.

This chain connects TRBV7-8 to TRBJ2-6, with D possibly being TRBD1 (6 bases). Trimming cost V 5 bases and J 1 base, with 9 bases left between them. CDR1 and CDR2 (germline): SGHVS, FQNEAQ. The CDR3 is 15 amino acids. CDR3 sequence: CASSKTGSGANVLTF. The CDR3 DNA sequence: TGTGCCAGCAGCAAAACAGGGTCTGGGGCCAACGTCCTGACTTTC.

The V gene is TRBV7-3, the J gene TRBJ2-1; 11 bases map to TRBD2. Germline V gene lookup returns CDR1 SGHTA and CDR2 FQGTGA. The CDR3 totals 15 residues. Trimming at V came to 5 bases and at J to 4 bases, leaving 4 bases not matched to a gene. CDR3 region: CASSGTSGRYNEQFF. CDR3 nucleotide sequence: TGTGCCAGCAGCGGAACTAGCGGGAGATACAATGAGCAGTTCTTC. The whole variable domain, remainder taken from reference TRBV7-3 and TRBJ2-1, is GAGVSQTPSNKVTEKGKYVELRCDPISGHTALYWYRQSLGQGPEFLIYFQGTGAADDSGLPNDRFFAVRPEGSVSTLKIQRTERGDSAVYLCASSGTSGRYNEQFFGPGTRLTVL.

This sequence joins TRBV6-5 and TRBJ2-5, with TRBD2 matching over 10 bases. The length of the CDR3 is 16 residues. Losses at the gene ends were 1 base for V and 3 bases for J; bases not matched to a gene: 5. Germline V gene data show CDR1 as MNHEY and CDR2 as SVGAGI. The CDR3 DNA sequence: TGTGCCAGCAGTTACTGGTTAGCGGGGGGCGAAGAGACCCAGTACTTC. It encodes CASSYWLAGGEETQYF.

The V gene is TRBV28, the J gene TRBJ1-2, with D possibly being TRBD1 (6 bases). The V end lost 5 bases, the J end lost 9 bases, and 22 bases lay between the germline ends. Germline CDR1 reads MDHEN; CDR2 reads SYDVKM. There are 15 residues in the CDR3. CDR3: CASSGGGPARYRYTF. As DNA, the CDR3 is TGTGCCAGCAGTGGGGGGGGGCCCGCTCGTTATCGCTACACCTTC.

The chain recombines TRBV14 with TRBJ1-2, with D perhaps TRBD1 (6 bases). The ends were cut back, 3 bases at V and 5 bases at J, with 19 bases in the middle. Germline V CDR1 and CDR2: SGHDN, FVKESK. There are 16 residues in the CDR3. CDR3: CASSHGKRQAVYGYTF. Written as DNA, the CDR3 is TGTGCCAGCAGCCACGGAAAAAGACAGGCCGTTTATGGCTACACCTTC.

CDR3 in amino acids: CASSFGIFGGNSPLHF. The CDR3 region has the DNA TGCGCCAGCAGCTTCGGAATATTCGGGGGAAATTCACCCCTCCACTTT. The chain has TRBV5-1 and TRBJ1-6, with D tentatively TRBD1 (5 bases). Germline CDR1 and CDR2: SGHRS and YFSETQ. The CDR3 runs to 16 residues. Trimming removed 2 bases from V and 7 bases from J, with 16 bases in between.

In DNA form, the CDR3 reads TGTGCCAGCAGCGTAGGACTGAGCGGGCACTCTGGAAACACCATATATTTT. This encodes CASSVGLSGHSGNTIYF. V gene TRBV9 combines with J gene TRBJ1-3, with unresolved D. The CDR3 length is 17 residues. The germline CDR1 and CDR2 sequences are SGDLS and YYNGEE. V was pared by 0 bases and J by 0 bases, with 13 bases between.

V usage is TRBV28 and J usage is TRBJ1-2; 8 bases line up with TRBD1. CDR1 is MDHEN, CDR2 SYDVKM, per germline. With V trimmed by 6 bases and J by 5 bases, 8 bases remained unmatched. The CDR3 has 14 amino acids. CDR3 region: CASSYRGRVYGYTF. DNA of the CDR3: TGTGCCAGCAGCTACAGGGGGAGGGTATATGGCTACACCTTC.

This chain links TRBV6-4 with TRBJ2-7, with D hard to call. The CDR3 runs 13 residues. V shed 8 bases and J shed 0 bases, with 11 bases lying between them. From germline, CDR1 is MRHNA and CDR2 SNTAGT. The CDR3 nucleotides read TGTGCCAGCGATAGCCACATCTCCTACGAGCAGTACTTC. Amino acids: CASDSHISYEQYF.

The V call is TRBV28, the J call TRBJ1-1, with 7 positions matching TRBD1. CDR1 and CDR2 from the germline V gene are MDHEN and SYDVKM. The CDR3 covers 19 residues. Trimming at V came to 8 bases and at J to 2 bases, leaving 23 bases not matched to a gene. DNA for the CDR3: TGTGCCAGCCTACCTAGGGGGCATCGGGGGGGGCGATTTAACACTGAAGCTTTCTTT. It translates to CASLPRGHRGGRFNTEAFF.

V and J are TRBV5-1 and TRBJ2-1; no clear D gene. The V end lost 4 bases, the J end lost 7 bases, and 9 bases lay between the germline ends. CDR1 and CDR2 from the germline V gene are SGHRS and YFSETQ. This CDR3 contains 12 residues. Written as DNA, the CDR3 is TGCGCCAGCAGCGAACGGTGGAATGAGCAGTTCTTC. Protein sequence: CASSERWNEQFF.

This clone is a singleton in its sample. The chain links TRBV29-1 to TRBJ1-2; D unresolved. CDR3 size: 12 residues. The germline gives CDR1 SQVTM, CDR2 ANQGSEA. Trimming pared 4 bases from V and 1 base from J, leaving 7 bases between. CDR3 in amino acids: CSVGRDNYGYTF. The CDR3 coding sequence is TGCAGCGTTGGACGGGATAACTATGGCTACACCTTC.

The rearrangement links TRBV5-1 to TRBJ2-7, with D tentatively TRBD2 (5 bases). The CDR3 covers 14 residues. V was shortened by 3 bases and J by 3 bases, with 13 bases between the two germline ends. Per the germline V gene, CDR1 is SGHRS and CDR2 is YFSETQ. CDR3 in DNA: TGCGCCAGCAGCTCATGGACTGGATACTACGAGCAGTACTTC. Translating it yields CASSSWTGYYEQYF.

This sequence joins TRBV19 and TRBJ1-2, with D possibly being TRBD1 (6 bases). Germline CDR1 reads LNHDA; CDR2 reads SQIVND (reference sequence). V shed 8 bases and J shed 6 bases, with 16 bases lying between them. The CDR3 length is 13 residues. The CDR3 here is CASQLVAGDGYTF. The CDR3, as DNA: TGTGCCAGTCAGTTGGTGGCAGGGGATGGCTACACCTTC.

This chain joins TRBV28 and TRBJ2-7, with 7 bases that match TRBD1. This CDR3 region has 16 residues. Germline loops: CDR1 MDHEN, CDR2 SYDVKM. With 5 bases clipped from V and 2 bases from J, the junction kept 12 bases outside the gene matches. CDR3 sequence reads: CASSRGDRGRPYEQYF. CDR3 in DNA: TGTGCCAGCAGTCGGGGAGATAGGGGGCGCCCCTACGAGCAGTACTTC.

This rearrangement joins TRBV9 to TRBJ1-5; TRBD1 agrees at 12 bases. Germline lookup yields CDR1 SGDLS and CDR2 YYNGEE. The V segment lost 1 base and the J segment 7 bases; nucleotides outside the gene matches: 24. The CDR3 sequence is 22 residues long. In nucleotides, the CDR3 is TGTGCCAGCAGCGTATTAGAGGGTCTTCGAGGGGACAGGGGGCGCGTAAGACAGCCCCAGCATTTT. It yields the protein CASSVLEGLRGDRGRVRQPQHF.

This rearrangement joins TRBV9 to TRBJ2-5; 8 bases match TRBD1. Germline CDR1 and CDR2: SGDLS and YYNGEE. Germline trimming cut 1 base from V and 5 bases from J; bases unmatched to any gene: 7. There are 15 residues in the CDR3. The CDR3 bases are TGTGCCAGCAGCGTACAGGGGGCCGGACGCGAGACCCAGTACTTC. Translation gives CASSVQGAGRETQYF.

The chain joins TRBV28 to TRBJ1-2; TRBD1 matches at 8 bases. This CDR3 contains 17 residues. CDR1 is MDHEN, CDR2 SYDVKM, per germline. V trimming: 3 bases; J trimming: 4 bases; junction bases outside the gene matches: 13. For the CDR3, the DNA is TGTGCCAGCAGTTTCCCGGACAGGGAACGGCTTGGCTATGGCTACACCTTC. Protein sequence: CASSFPDRERLGYGYTF.